Following are 30 T cell receptor beta chains from one sample sequenced in a study of blood T cell repertoires in COVID-19. The data were produced by immunoSEQ multiplex PCR, yet TCRdb's version contains in-frame clones alone and is incomplete. Found here are some 490,000 clones, approximately 86% of them singletons; the top ten hold around 7.9%. The sample consisted of PBMCs or T cells enriched from blood (not recorded which). The receptor set was obtained from a woman in her sixties or seventies who had recovered from COVID-19.

This sequence joins TRBV27 and TRBJ2-7, with D unresolved. Germline V gene data show CDR1 as MNHEY and CDR2 as SMNVEV (reference sequence). The CDR3 totals 13 residues. V was trimmed by 5 bases and J by 2 bases, leaving 10 bases between them. CDR3 coding DNA: TGTGCCAGCAGTCGGCCCGGAGCCTACGAGCAGTACGTC. It is translated as CASSRPGAYEQYV.

The gene calls are TRBV4-1 and TRBJ1-2; D perhaps matches TRBD1 (5 bases). Germline lookup yields CDR1 MGHRA and CDR2 YSYEKL. V lost 1 base, J lost 8 bases, and 17 bases lay in between. The length of the CDR3 is 15 residues. The CDR3 nucleotides are TGCGCCAGCAGCCAAGGGATCCCGCAGGGTAGGGGCTACACCTTC. Protein product: CASSQGIPQGRGYTF.

The chain joins TRBV12-3 or TRBV12-4 to TRBJ1-2, with 10 positions matching TRBD1. After removal of 4 bases from V and 13 bases from J, the junction contained 9 bases not matched to a gene. The CDR3 has 13 residues. The CDR3, as DNA: TGTGCCAGCAGTTCTGGGACAGGGGCCATGCTCACCTTC. This sequence encodes CASSSGTGAMLTF.

The V call is TRBV30, the J call TRBJ1-5; maybe TRBD1 (6 bases). Germline V gene data show CDR1 as GTSNPN and CDR2 as SVGIG (reference sequence). V was pared by 1 base and J by 6 bases, with 10 bases between. The CDR3 totals 13 residues. The CDR3 reads CAWSGGGRQPQHF. The CDR3 region has the DNA TGTGCCTGGAGTGGAGGGGGACGTCAGCCCCAGCATTTT.

The chain carries TRBV5-6 and TRBJ1-3, with 7 positions matching TRBD1. Trimming cost V 5 bases and J 2 bases; bases outside gene matches: 7. This CDR3 is 15 amino acids long. The germline V gene has CDR1 SGHDT and CDR2 YYEEEE. The CDR3 DNA reads as TGTGCCAGCAGACCGGGGGGGACAGCTGGAAACACCATATATTTT. Protein sequence: CASRPGGTAGNTIYF.

The rearrangement joins TRBV4-1 to TRBJ2-7; 7 nucleotides match TRBD2. The length of the CDR3 is 18 residues. V trimming: 1 base; J trimming: 2 bases; junction bases outside the gene matches: 14. Germline CDR1 is MGHRA and CDR2 is YSYEKL. DNA of the CDR3: TGCGCCAGCAGCCAAGGACCAAACTTGGGGGGGAGGACCTACGAGCAGTACGTC. Translated, it gives CASSQGPNLGGRTYEQYV.

V gene TRBV27 combines with J gene TRBJ1-2, with D perhaps matching TRBD1 (6 bases). V lost 5 bases to trimming and J lost 4 bases, with 14 bases between them. This CDR3 comprises 14 residues. Germline loops: CDR1 MNHEY, CDR2 SMNVEV (reference sequence). As DNA, the CDR3 is TGTGCCAGCAGTGCCGGGACACCATTCTATGGCTACACCTTC. Translation gives CASSAGTPFYGYTF.

This sequence joins TRBV6-5 and TRBJ2-3; D is unresolved. The V gene's germline CDR1 is MNHEY and CDR2 SVGAGI. V was trimmed by 3 bases and J by 0 bases, leaving 4 bases between them. This CDR3 spans 13 amino acids. This CDR3 reads CASSYSSTDTQYF. The DNA for the CDR3 is TGTGCCAGCAGTTATAGTAGCACAGATACGCAGTATTTT.

To note about this clone: In the same sample, other DNA sequences code for this CDR3. The chain carries TRBV7-9 and TRBJ1-1; perhaps TRBD1 as D (5 bases). The CDR3 is 13 residues long. Germline V CDR1 and CDR2: SEHNR, FQNEAQ (reference sequence). Trimming removed 3 bases from V and 1 base from J, with 6 bases in between. The CDR3 DNA follows: TGTGCCAGCAGCTTCCAGGGGAACACTGAAGCTTTCTTT. It yields the protein CASSFQGNTEAFF.

The chain has TRBV19 and TRBJ2-7; 8 bases map to TRBD2. CDR1 is LNHDA, CDR2 SQIVND, per germline (reference sequence). Trimming took 3 bases from V and 2 from J; bases not matched to a gene: 12. The CDR3 is 17 amino acids. For the CDR3, the DNA is TGTGCCAGTAGTATTCTCTCCCTTGATAGCGGGACCTACGAGCAGTACTTC. It specifies CASSILSLDSGTYEQYF.

This sequence joins TRBV12-3 or TRBV12-4 and TRBJ1-1; no definite D call. V lost 1 base, J lost 6 bases, and 3 bases lay in between. The CDR3 has 11 amino acids. DNA of the CDR3: TGTGCCAGCAGTTTAGGGCCTGAAGCTTTCTTT. As protein: CASSLGPEAFF.

The J gene is TRBJ1-1, the V gene TRBV11-3, with unresolved D. Trimming removed 5 bases from V and 0 bases from J, with 10 bases in between. In germline, CDR1 is SGHNT, CDR2 YENEEA. The CDR3 is 14 amino acids. Written as DNA, the CDR3 is TGTGCCAGCAGCCCGCTGGCGGTGAACACTGAAGCTTTCTTT. Amino acid sequence: CASSPLAVNTEAFF.

The rearrangement joins TRBV4-2 to TRBJ2-5; the D gene is possibly TRBD1 (6 bases). The CDR3 spans 15 residues. V shed 0 bases and J shed 4 bases, with 12 bases lying between them. Germline V gives CDR1 LGHNA, CDR2 YNFKEQ. The CDR3 DNA reads as TGTGCCAGCAGCCAAGATCCAGGGGTAGGAGAGACCCAGTACTTC. It encodes CASSQDPGVGETQYF.

This clone was counted once. The genes are TRBV5-1 and TRBJ2-1; 14 bases match TRBD2. V lost 5 bases, J lost 5 bases, and 9 bases stayed unmatched. The CDR3 has 17 amino acids. Germline lookup yields CDR1 SGHRS and CDR2 YFSETQ. CDR3 in DNA: TGCGCCAGCAGTCCCAACCCGGGACTAGCGGGGGACAATGAGCAGTTCTTC. Translation: CASSPNPGLAGDNEQFF.

The V call is TRBV11-2, the J call TRBJ1-1, with TRBD1 as a possible D gene (6 bases). Germline V gene data show CDR1 as SGHAT and CDR2 as FQNNGV. The CDR3 runs to 15 residues. The V end was cut by 4 bases, the J end by 4 bases, with 16 bases between. Here the CDR3 DNA reads TGTGCCAGCAGCTCCCCAGAGGGCAGGGGCACTGAAGCTTTCTTT. Amino acid sequence: CASSSPEGRGTEAFF.

The chain recombines TRBV27 with TRBJ2-6; no reliable D call. The ends were cut back, 5 bases at V and 1 base at J, with 6 bases in the middle. This CDR3 has 14 residues. The germline V gene encodes CDR1 MNHEY and CDR2 SMNVEV (reference sequence). The CDR3 sequence: CASSRLSGANVLTF. As DNA, the CDR3 is TGTGCCAGCAGTCGTCTATCTGGGGCCAACGTCCTGACTTTC. Filled out from reference TRBV27 and TRBJ2-6, the complete variable domain reads EAQVTQNPRYLITVTGKKLTVTCSQNMNHEYMSWYRQDPGLGLRQIYYSMNVEVTDKGDVPEGYKVSRKEKRNFPLILESPSPNQTSLYFCASSRLSGANVLTFGAGSRLTVL.

As regards this clone: One end of the junction fails to match germline, which may point to a read error. The chain carries TRBV6-1 and TRBJ1-3; D is unclear. The CDR3 runs to 14 residues. CDR1 is MNHNS and CDR2 is SASEGT in the germline V gene. CDR3 in amino acids: CASSEVGSGNTIYF. CDR3 nucleotide sequence: TGTGCCAGCAGCGAAGTTGGTAGTGGAAACACCATATATTTT.

The chain uses TRBV11-2 and TRBJ2-1; 12 positions match TRBD2. The germline V gene encodes CDR1 SGHAT and CDR2 FQNNGV. The length of the CDR3 is 15 residues. V gave up 3 bases and J gave up 9 bases; unmatched junction bases: 6. Here the CDR3 DNA reads TGTGCCAGCAGCTTCCTAGCGGGGGGGAGATCTGAGCAGTTCTTC. It yields the protein CASSFLAGGRSEQFF.

J is TRBJ1-1 and V is TRBV3-1 (or the pseudogene TRBV3-2); perhaps TRBD1 as D (5 bases). The germline V gene has CDR1 LGHDT and CDR2 YNNKEL (reference sequence). The CDR3 covers 13 residues. Trimming stripped 2 bases from V and 10 bases from J, with 14 bases between. The CDR3 region has the DNA TGTGCCAGCAGCCAATTTGGGGGGGAAGGAGCTTTCTTT. It yields the protein CASSQFGGEGAFF.

This clone occurred once. CDR3 DNA: TGTGCCAGCAGTTCGACAGGGGGCCGGGAAAAACTGTTTTTT. It yields the protein CASSSTGGREKLFF. The chain has TRBV6-5 and TRBJ1-4, with 10 bases identical to TRBD1. CDR3 size: 14 residues. Trimming cost V 4 bases and J 8 bases; bases outside gene matches: 4. CDR1 is MNHEY, CDR2 SVGAGI, per germline.

This rearrangement joins TRBV24-1 to TRBJ1-2; D may be TRBD1 (6 bases). V shed 6 bases and J shed 7 bases, with 11 bases lying between them. CDR1 and CDR2 (germline): KGHDR, SFDVKD. The CDR3 consists of 12 residues. The CDR3 loop is CATSLTGFGYTF. CDR3 bases: TGTGCCACCAGTCTAACAGGGTTTGGCTACACCTTC.

Details on this clone: The same CDR3 arises from other DNA sequences in this sample as well. The rearrangement uses TRBV12-3 or TRBV12-4 and TRBJ1-1, with a possible D match to TRBD1 (5 bases). The V and J ends lost 3 bases and 4 bases respectively, with 9 bases between them. The CDR3 contains 13 residues. The CDR3 DNA follows: TGTGCCAGCAGTTTTACGGGGGGCACTGAAGCTTTCTTT. Amino acids: CASSFTGGTEAFF.

With respect to this clone: The same CDR3 also results from other DNA sequences found in this sample. The rearrangement uses TRBV5-4 and TRBJ2-2; 7 bases line up with TRBD2. V shed 4 bases and J 3 bases; nucleotides not matched to a gene: 6. The CDR3 sequence is 15 residues long. The germline V gene encodes CDR1 SGHNT and CDR2 YYREEE (reference sequence). The DNA of the CDR3 is TGTGCCAGCAGCCCTACGGGGGGTGACACCGGGGAGCTGTTTTTT. It codes for CASSPTGGDTGELFF.

The V call is TRBV7-8, the J call TRBJ1-3, with D unclear. Germline V gives CDR1 SGHVS, CDR2 FQNEAQ. This CDR3 spans 11 amino acids. Trimming removed 5 bases at V and 8 bases at J, with 7 bases between. This chain's CDR3 is CASSPEDTIYF. In DNA, the CDR3 is TGTGCCAGCAGCCCCGAGGACACCATATATTTT.

The gene calls are TRBV24-1 and TRBJ2-3, with D maybe TRBD2 (5 bases). CDR1 is KGHDR and CDR2 is SFDVKD in the germline V gene. Trimming took off 5 bases at V and 5 bases at J, with 16 bases between the two ends. CDR3 length equals 15 residues. DNA of the CDR3: TGTGCCACCAGTGCGTCTTCCACACGGGGAGATACGCAGTATTTT. Its translation: CATSASSTRGDTQYF.

Concerning this clone itself: Other DNA sequences from this sample encode an identical CDR3 as well. This chain joins TRBV5-1 and TRBJ1-1; no clear D. Germline assignment: CDR1 SGHRS and CDR2 YFSETQ. The length of the CDR3 is 14 residues. V lost 4 bases and J lost 0, with 10 bases in between. The chain's CDR3 is CASSPGYMNTEAFF. CDR3 coding DNA: TGCGCCAGCAGCCCGGGTTACATGAACACTGAAGCTTTCTTT.

The count of this clone is one. The rearrangement uses TRBV10-3 and TRBJ2-1, with D perhaps matching TRBD2 (7 bases). From germline, CDR1 is ENHRY and CDR2 SYGVKD. The germline V and J ends were trimmed by 1 base and 12 bases, with 10 bases remaining between them. There are 12 residues in the CDR3. DNA of the CDR3: TGTGCCATCAGTGAGTGGGGGGGGCCGCAGTTCTTC. Its translation is CAISEWGGPQFF.

The chain is built from TRBV7-9 and TRBJ2-4; 12 bases align to TRBD1. With 5 bases clipped from V and 1 base from J, the junction kept 9 bases outside the gene matches. CDR1 SEHNR and CDR2 FQNEAQ come from the germline V gene (reference sequence). This CDR3 is 18 amino acids long. The DNA of the CDR3 is TGTGCCAGCAGCACCGGGACAGGGGGCAGCGTGGCCAAAAACATTCAGTACTTC. Translated: CASSTGTGGSVAKNIQYF.

This clone came up once. This chain joins TRBV11-2 and TRBJ1-5; D remains unclear. CDR1 SGHAT and CDR2 FQNNGV come from the germline V gene. Trimming shortened V by 0 bases and J by 7 bases, and 13 bases separated the two germline ends. The CDR3 totals 15 residues. CDR3 nucleotides: TGTGCCAGCAGCTTAGAAAACGGGGTTCACCAGCCCCAGCATTTT. It yields the protein CASSLENGVHQPQHF.

The genes are TRBV30 and TRBJ1-6; 7 bases map to TRBD1. The CDR3 is 14 residues long. V shed 2 bases and J 7 bases; nucleotides not matched to a gene: 5. Germline loops: CDR1 GTSNPN, CDR2 SVGIG (reference sequence). The CDR3 DNA sequence: TGTGCCTGGAGTCCCCGGGACAGAAATTCACCCCTCCACTTT. It specifies CAWSPRDRNSPLHF.